Listed here are 17 T cell receptor beta chains from one sample, sequenced in a study of control samples from healthy donors and cancer patients. Clones were read by immunoSEQ multiplex PCR, and TCRdb kept only the in-frame ones, dropping some. The table records fewer than 200,000 clones, 95% to 96% of them present only once. The sequenced sample consisted of blood. The receptors originated from a woman in her 30s in good health.

V usage is TRBV5-6 and J usage is TRBJ2-5; 7 bases agree with TRBD1. The CDR3 is 14 amino acids. Trimming removed 3 bases from V and 5 bases from J; junction bases left unmatched: 7. Germline CDR1 reads SGHDT; CDR2 reads YYEEEE. The CDR3 spells CASSSQGVQETQYF. In nucleotides, the CDR3 is TGTGCCAGCAGCTCGCAGGGGGTCCAGGAGACCCAGTACTTC.

J is TRBJ1-2 and V is TRBV10-1, with TRBD1 matching over 8 bases. The CDR3 extends over 15 amino acids. Germline CDR1 is WNHNN and CDR2 is SYGVQD (reference sequence). Unmatched junction bases numbered 7, after V lost 3 bases and J lost 4 bases. CDR3 loop: CASSDVRTGPYGYTF. CDR3 nucleotide sequence: TGCGCCAGCAGTGATGTCCGGACAGGGCCCTATGGCTACACCTTC.

V usage is TRBV27 and J usage is TRBJ2-1; 12 bases map to TRBD1. Losses at the gene ends were 4 bases for V and 8 bases for J; bases not matched to a gene: 6. CDR1 is MNHEY and CDR2 is SMNVEV in the germline V gene (reference sequence). The CDR3 runs 15 residues. The CDR3: CASSSGTGGRDEQFF. The CDR3, as DNA: TGTGCCAGCAGTTCCGGGACAGGGGGCAGGGATGAGCAGTTCTTC.

The chain joins TRBV19 to TRBJ2-2; TRBD1 matches at 9 bases. J gave up 4 bases and V 5 bases, and 5 bases lay outside the gene matches. Per the germline V gene, CDR1 is LNHDA and CDR2 is SQIVND (reference sequence). This CDR3 contains 15 residues. Written as DNA, the CDR3 is TGTGCCAGTAGTGCGTCGACAGGGGGCACCGGGGAGCTGTTTTTT. Translating it yields CASSASTGGTGELFF.

The chain recombines TRBV27 with TRBJ1-2; TRBD1 matches at 7 bases. The CDR3 has 13 amino acids. Trimming removed 7 bases from V and 4 bases from J; junction bases left unmatched: 6. The V gene's germline CDR1 is MNHEY and CDR2 SMNVEV (reference sequence). The CDR3 DNA is TGTGCCAGCAAGGCCAGGGGGTCCTATGGCTACACCTTC. Translating it yields CASKARGSYGYTF.

The J gene is TRBJ2-2, the V gene TRBV11-2; tentatively, D is TRBD2 (7 bases). Germline values: CDR1 SGHAT, CDR2 FQNNGV. V was clipped by 5 bases and J by 6 bases, with 10 bases between them. The CDR3 length is 13 residues. The CDR3 DNA sequence: TGTGCCAGCAGCCCGCGGGGGCCCGGGGAGCTGTTTTTT. Translating it yields CASSPRGPGELFF.

The V gene is TRBV14, the J gene TRBJ1-1, with TRBD1 matching 8 bases. With V trimmed by 1 base and J by 5 bases, 0 bases remained unmatched. Per the germline V gene, CDR1 is SGHDN and CDR2 is FVKESK. The CDR3 sequence is 13 residues long. CDR3 in amino acids: CASSQGQGTEAFF. For the CDR3, the DNA is TGTGCCAGCAGCCAAGGACAGGGGACTGAAGCTTTCTTT.

The chain uses TRBV24-1 and TRBJ1-1; tentative D call: TRBD1 (5 bases). Trimming pared 0 bases from V and 2 bases from J, leaving 18 bases between. The CDR3 length is 18 residues. Germline CDR1 is KGHDR and CDR2 is SFDVKD. DNA of the CDR3: TGTGCCACCAGTGATTTGTTAGGAGCGGGGCAGGAAAACACTGAAGCTTTCTTT. As protein: CATSDLLGAGQENTEAFF.

The J gene is TRBJ1-1, the V gene TRBV5-1; D unclear. The germline V gene has CDR1 SGHRS and CDR2 YFSETQ. This CDR3 region has 13 residues. The V and J ends lost 4 bases and 4 bases respectively, with 11 bases between them. In DNA form, the CDR3 reads TGCGCCAGCAGCAAGGGTGTAAGCACTGAAGCTTTCTTT. The encoded protein is CASSKGVSTEAFF.

This rearrangement joins TRBV27 to TRBJ2-7; D perhaps matches TRBD2 (6 bases). V gave up 3 bases and J gave up 4 bases, with 13 bases separating them. The CDR3 runs 14 residues. Germline-derived CDR1 and CDR2 are MNHEY and SMNVEV (reference sequence). As DNA, the CDR3 is TGTGCCAGCAGTTTGGGGCCAGGGAGGTACGAGCAGTACTTC. Protein sequence: CASSLGPGRYEQYF.

The rearrangement joins TRBV11-2 to TRBJ2-1, with TRBD1 matching over 7 bases. This CDR3 has 16 amino acids. Germline CDR1 SGHAT, CDR2 FQNNGV. Losses at the gene ends were 3 bases for V and 2 bases for J; bases not matched to a gene: 7. The CDR3 coding sequence is TGTGCCAGCAGCTTCCAGACAGGGCCCACCTACAATGAGCAGTTCTTC. Translating it yields CASSFQTGPTYNEQFF. Variable domain in full (rest from reference TRBV11-2 and TRBJ2-1): EAGVAQSPRYKIIEKRQSVAFWCNPISGHATLYWYQQILGQGPKLLIQFQNNGVVDDSQLPKDRFSAERLKGVDSTLKIQPAKLEDSAVYLCASSFQTGPTYNEQFFGPGTRLTVL.

The CDR3, as DNA: TGTGCCACCAAAGCGGGAGCCCGTCCCACGCAGTATTTT. Amino acids: CATKAGARPTQYF. The chain joins TRBV28 to TRBJ2-3; 8 nucleotides align to TRBD2. The CDR3 runs 13 residues. The V segment lost 10 bases and the J segment 9 bases; nucleotides outside the gene matches: 12. Per the germline V gene, CDR1 is MDHEN and CDR2 is SYDVKM.

This clone was seen a single time. The rearrangement uses TRBV30 and TRBJ1-5; D is perhaps TRBD1 (5 bases). Germline CDR1 GTSNPN, CDR2 SVGIG (reference sequence). The CDR3 is made up of 13 amino acids. Between the trimmed V and J ends, which lost 5 bases and 6 bases, there was a span of 14 bases. The CDR3 is CAWGSWGSQPQHF. CDR3 DNA: TGTGCCTGGGGATCCTGGGGGAGTCAGCCCCAGCATTTT.

V is TRBV7-8 and J is TRBJ1-5; D unresolved. This CDR3 spans 15 amino acids. The V end lost 4 bases, the J end lost 5 bases, and 15 bases lay between the germline ends. CDR1 SGHVS and CDR2 FQNEAQ come from the germline V gene. DNA for the CDR3: TGTGCCAGCAGCTCGGGCAGTAATGGGGATCAGCCCCAGCATTTT. This translates into CASSSGSNGDQPQHF. The full variable domain, in which reference TRBV7-8 and TRBJ1-5 provide the parts outside the CDR3, is GAGVSQSPRYKVAKRGQDVALRCDPISGHVSLFWYQQALGQGPEFLTYFQNEAQLDKSGLPSDRFFAERPEGSVSTLKIQRTQQEDSAVYLCASSSGSNGDQPQHFGDGTRLSIL.

The V gene is TRBV15, the J gene TRBJ1-2, with 7 nucleotides matching TRBD1. This CDR3 spans 14 amino acids. Germline CDR1 and CDR2: LNHNV and YYDKDF (reference sequence). V lost 0 bases to trimming and J lost 3 bases; unmatched junction nucleotides: 1. CDR3 nucleotide sequence: TGTGCCACCAGCAGAGACAGGGGGTACTATGGCTACACCTTC. Residues: CATSRDRGYYGYTF.

The chain employs TRBV7-9 and TRBJ2-7; 7 nucleotides align to TRBD1. J lost 5 bases, V lost 5 bases, and 6 bases had no gene match. The CDR3 sequence is 13 residues long. Germline loops: CDR1 SEHNR, CDR2 FQNEAQ (reference sequence). DNA for the CDR3: TGTGCCAGCAGCCGGGACAGAGGGCACGAGCAGTACTTC. Protein sequence: CASSRDRGHEQYF.

This rearrangement joins TRBV5-5 to TRBJ1-3, with 7 bases identical to TRBD1. The CDR3 loop spans 16 amino acids. J was trimmed by 5 bases and V by 4 bases; bases with no gene match: 12. Germline CDR1 is SGHKS and CDR2 is YYEKEE (reference sequence). Here the CDR3 reads CASSGGPDRFRNTIYF. The DNA of the CDR3 is TGTGCCAGCAGCGGCGGCCCGGACAGGTTTAGAAACACCATATATTTT.